This T cell receptor beta chain was recovered during a study of shared clonotypes between healthy human individuals. The CDR3 has 15 residues. The V gene end was trimmed by 5 bases and the J gene end by 3 bases; junction bases not matched to a gene: 8. CDR1 and CDR2 from the germline V gene are SEHNR and FQNEAQ (reference sequence). Sequenced by immunoSEQ multiplex PCR; TCRdb stores in-frame clones only, minus some. This table holds about 2.2 million clones, around 93% found once. CD45RO negativity and positive selection for CCR7 defined naive CD8 cells, a population that excluded terminally differentiated effector memory CD45RA+ cells.

The sequencing sample was made of naive CD8+ T cells from PBMCs. The chain has TRBV7-9 and TRBJ2-3, with TRBD2 matching over 7 bases. This clonotype was obtained from a man younger than 35 in good health. Some clones in this sample may be carry-over from other donors' samples. CDR3 loop: CASSGRGDRTDTQYF. Here the CDR3 DNA reads TGTGCCAGCAGCGGCCGGGGGGACCGGACAGATACGCAGTATTTT.